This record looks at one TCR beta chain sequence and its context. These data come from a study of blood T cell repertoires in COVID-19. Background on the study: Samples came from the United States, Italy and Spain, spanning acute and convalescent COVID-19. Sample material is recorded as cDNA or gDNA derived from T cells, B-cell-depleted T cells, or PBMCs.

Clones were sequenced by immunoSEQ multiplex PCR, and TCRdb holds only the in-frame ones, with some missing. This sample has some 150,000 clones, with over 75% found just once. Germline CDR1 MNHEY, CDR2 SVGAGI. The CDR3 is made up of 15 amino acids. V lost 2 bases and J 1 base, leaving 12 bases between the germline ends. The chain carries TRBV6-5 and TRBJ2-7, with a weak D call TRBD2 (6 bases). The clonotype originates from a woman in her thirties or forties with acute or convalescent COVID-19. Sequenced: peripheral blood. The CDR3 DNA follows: TGTGCCAGCAGTTACGACCGGGACTCATCCTACGAGCAGTACTTC. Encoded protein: CASSYDRDSSYEQYF.